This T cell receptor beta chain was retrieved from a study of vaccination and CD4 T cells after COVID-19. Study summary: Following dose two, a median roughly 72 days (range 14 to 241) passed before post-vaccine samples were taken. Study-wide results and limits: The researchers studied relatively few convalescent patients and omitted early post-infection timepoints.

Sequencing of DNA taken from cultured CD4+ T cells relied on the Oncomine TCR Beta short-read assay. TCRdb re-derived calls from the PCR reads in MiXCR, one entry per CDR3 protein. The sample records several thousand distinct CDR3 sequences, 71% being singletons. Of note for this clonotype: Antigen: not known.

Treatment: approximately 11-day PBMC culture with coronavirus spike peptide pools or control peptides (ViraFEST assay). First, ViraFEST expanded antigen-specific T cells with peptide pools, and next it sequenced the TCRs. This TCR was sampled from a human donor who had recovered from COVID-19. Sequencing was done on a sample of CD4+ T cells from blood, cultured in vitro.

Here the CDR3 reads CASSLQGTTTYGYTF. The CDR3 DNA reads as TGTGCCAGCAGCTTACAAGGCACGACGACCTATGGCTACACCTTC. The rearrangement joins TRBV2 to TRBJ1-2, with D unclear. V was cut by 6 bases and J by 4 bases, with 18 bases left in between. Per the germline V gene, CDR1 is SNHLY and CDR2 is FYNNEI. This CDR3 is built from 15 residues.